Listed below are T cell receptor beta chains from one sample, sequenced in a study of vaccination and CD4 T cells after COVID-19. The antigens these receptors bind are not known. TCRdb ran MiXCR on the PCR reads and lists one entry per CDR3 protein. The repertoire includes approximately 15,000 distinct CDR3 sequences, approximately 71% of them detected once, and about 20% sits in the top ten. The sequencing input was CD4+ T cells from blood, cultured in vitro. These TCRs come from a human donor who had recovered from COVID-19. The CDR3 runs from the conserved cysteine through the conserved F or W. The order of the fields is clone size, J gene, V gene, D gene, CDR3 DNA, CDR3 protein. The D gene is left open where the match is weak. The size entry is marked missing in some rows and otherwise reads once, few, many or a size class.

size: -
J: TRBJ1-5
V: TRBV6-2/TRBV6-3
D: TRBD1
DNA: TGTGCCACCCGGACAGGGGTTGGCCAGCCCCAGCATTTT
CDR3: CATRTGVGQPQHF

size: -
J: TRBJ2-7
V: TRBV4-2
D: TRBD2
DNA: TGTGCCAGCAGCCATCCTCAGGGTCGGACTAGCGGGAGGCACGAGCAGTACTTC
CDR3: CASSHPQGRTSGRHEQYF

size: -
J: TRBJ2-5
V: TRBV20-1
D: -
DNA: TGCAGTGCTGCCTCTGGGCGGGGACAAGAGACCCAGTACTTC
CDR3: CSAASGRGQETQYF

size: -
J: TRBJ1-5
V: TRBV4-1
D: -
DNA: TGCGCCAGCAGCCAAGGGGGGTTTACTGGGTCTGTAATCCAGCCCCAGCATTTT
CDR3: CASSQGGFTGSVIQPQHF

size: once
J: TRBJ1-6
V: TRBV6-1
D: -
DNA: TGTGCCAGCAGAGAACAGGGTCATTCACCCCTCCACTTT
CDR3: CASREQGHSPLHF

size: -
J: TRBJ1-1
V: TRBV20-1
D: -
DNA: TGCAGTGCTACAAAGTCGGGCACTGAAGCTTTCTTT
CDR3: CSATKSGTEAFF

size: -
J: TRBJ2-1
V: TRBV14
D: TRBD2
DNA: TGTGCCAGCAGCCCACCCCGGACTAGCGGATACAATGAGCAGTTCTTC
CDR3: CASSPPRTSGYNEQFF

size: once
J: TRBJ1-6
V: TRBV20-1
D: -
DNA: TGCAGTGCTGACCCAATCGCGGAATCACCCCTCCACTTT
CDR3: CSADPIAESPLHF

size: -
J: TRBJ1-5
V: TRBV20-1
D: TRBD1
DNA: TGCAGTGCTAGACCCGGGACAGCCAATCAGCCCCAGCATTTT
CDR3: CSARPGTANQPQHF

size: -
J: TRBJ1-5
V: TRBV10-3
D: -
DNA: TGTGCCACAGGGAGAGGAGGGGCCGGGCAGCCCCAGCATTTT
CDR3: CATGRGGAGQPQHF

size: -
J: TRBJ1-2
V: TRBV20-1
D: -
DNA: TGCAGTGCTAGAGAGGGACCTTATGGCTACACCTTC
CDR3: CSAREGPYGYTF

size: few
J: TRBJ2-2
V: TRBV27
D: TRBD1
DNA: TGTGCCAGCAGTTTAAGGACAGGAGTGAACACCGGGGAGCTGTTTTTT
CDR3: CASSLRTGVNTGELFF

size: few
J: TRBJ1-2
V: TRBV19
D: -
DNA: TGTGCCAGTAATCGGCGACAGGAAAATGGCTACACCTTC
CDR3: CASNRRQENGYTF

size: once
J: TRBJ2-5
V: TRBV20-1
D: TRBD2
DNA: TGCAGTGCTGGGAAGAGACGGGAGGGGTACCAAGAGACCCAGTACTTC
CDR3: CSAGKRREGYQETQYF

size: few
J: TRBJ2-2
V: TRBV7-6
D: TRBD1
DNA: TGTGCCAGCAGCTTTTCGCACAGGGGGAACACCGGGGAGCTGTTTTTT
CDR3: CASSFSHRGNTGELFF

size: -
J: TRBJ2-4
V: TRBV2
D: -
DNA: TGTGCCAGCAGCAGACAGGGACTAGCCAAAAACATTCAGTACTTC
CDR3: CASSRQGLAKNIQYF

size: -
J: TRBJ2-7
V: TRBV10-3
D: -
DNA: TGTGCCATCAGCCCCGGACAGCTGTCCTACGAGCAGTACTTC
CDR3: CAISPGQLSYEQYF

size: -
J: TRBJ2-2
V: TRBV24-1
D: TRBD1
DNA: TGTGCCACCACTACCGACAGGGGACAGGGCACCGGGGAGCTGTTTTTT
CDR3: CATTTDRGQGTGELFF

size: once
J: TRBJ2-7
V: TRBV20-1
D: TRBD2
DNA: TGCAGTGCGCCCCGTAGCGGGACCTTCTACGAGCAGTACTTC
CDR3: CSAPRSGTFYEQYF

size: once
J: TRBJ1-2
V: TRBV28
D: -
DNA: TGTGCCAGCTATAGTGGGACCTCCGGTGGCTACACCTTC
CDR3: CASYSGTSGGYTF

size: few
J: TRBJ1-1
V: TRBV19
D: TRBD1
DNA: TGTGCCAGTAGTATCCTGGACAGGGGTTCCACTGAAGCTTTCTTT
CDR3: CASSILDRGSTEAFF

size: once
J: TRBJ1-1
V: TRBV29-1
D: TRBD1
DNA: TGCAGCGTTGATCCGGGACAGGGTAGTGAAGCTTTCTTT
CDR3: CSVDPGQGSEAFF

size: -
J: TRBJ2-7
V: TRBV24-1
D: -
DNA: TGTGCCACCAGTGACTGGACCGGGTACGAGCAGTACTTC
CDR3: CATSDWTGYEQYF

size: -
J: TRBJ2-7
V: TRBV19
D: -
DNA: TGTGCCAGTAGTATTAACATAGGCTACGAGCAGTACTTC
CDR3: CASSINIGYEQYF

size: few
J: TRBJ1-6
V: TRBV2
D: TRBD1
DNA: TGTGCCAGCAGGGGGACAGGCTCGGCACCCCTCCACTTT
CDR3: CASRGTGSAPLHF

size: -
J: TRBJ2-3
V: TRBV20-1
D: TRBD1
DNA: TGCAGTGCCCCGACAGGGGGTCGCACAGATACGCAGTATTTT
CDR3: CSAPTGGRTDTQYF

size: -
J: TRBJ1-2
V: TRBV7-2
D: -
DNA: TGTGCCAGCAGCTTAAGTACCTCGACGTGGGGCTACACCTTC
CDR3: CASSLSTSTWGYTF

size: -
J: TRBJ1-5
V: TRBV7-2
D: -
DNA: TGTGCCAGCAGCCTACAGGGAGGCAATCAGCCCCAGCATTTT
CDR3: CASSLQGGNQPQHF

size: -
J: TRBJ2-7
V: TRBV2
D: -
DNA: TGTGCCAGCAGCGACGACAGGTTCTACGAGCAGTACTTC
CDR3: CASSDDRFYEQYF

size: -
J: TRBJ2-1
V: TRBV28
D: -
DNA: TGTGCCAGCAGTTCCTTGGGGGGAGTATGGAATGAGCAGTTCTTC
CDR3: CASSSLGGVWNEQFF

size: -
J: TRBJ1-5
V: TRBV7-9
D: -
DNA: TGTGCCAGCAGCTCCCCCACTGAGCCCCAGCATTTT
CDR3: CASSSPTEPQHF

size: -
J: TRBJ2-2
V: TRBV10-3
D: TRBD2
DNA: TGTGCCATCAGTCCGGGACTAGCGGGAGGAGGGGACCGCGGGGAGCTGTTTTTT
CDR3: CAISPGLAGGGDRGELFF

size: -
J: TRBJ2-2
V: TRBV6-1
D: -
DNA: TGTGCCAGCAATCCGGAGGCGAACACCGGGGAGCTGTTTTTT
CDR3: CASNPEANTGELFF

size: once
J: TRBJ1-2
V: TRBV6-1
D: -
DNA: TGTGCCAGCAGTGACCAGGGGCTCTATGGCTACACCTTC
CDR3: CASSDQGLYGYTF

size: few
J: TRBJ2-1
V: TRBV2
D: -
DNA: TGTGCCAGCAGTGATTTTGGATATGGGTTCTTC
CDR3: CASSDFGYGFF

size: once
J: TRBJ1-5
V: TRBV7-9
D: -
DNA: TGTGCCAGCAGCGGCCGGGAACCTAATCAGCCCCAGCATTTT
CDR3: CASSGREPNQPQHF

size: -
J: TRBJ2-1
V: TRBV6-2/TRBV6-3
D: TRBD2
DNA: TGTGCCAGCAGTTCGGCGGGGGGAAACAATGAGCAGTTCTTC
CDR3: CASSSAGGNNEQFF

size: once
J: TRBJ1-2
V: TRBV4-1
D: -
DNA: TGCGCCAGCAGCTCAGGGGTTTATGGCTACACCTTC
CDR3: CASSSGVYGYTF

size: -
J: TRBJ2-5
V: TRBV12-3/TRBV12-4
D: TRBD1
DNA: TGTGCCAGCAGTTTACGGACAGGTGGAGAGACCCAGTACTTC
CDR3: CASSLRTGGETQYF

size: -
J: TRBJ1-2
V: TRBV15
D: -
DNA: TGTGCCACCAGCAGAGATCGGGGAATGAGGGGCCCGTACACCTTC
CDR3: CATSRDRGMRGPYTF

size: -
J: TRBJ2-7
V: TRBV6-1
D: TRBD1
DNA: TGTGCCAGCAGCCCCGTCAGGCCCGGACAGGGGGCCGGCGAGCAGTACTTC
CDR3: CASSPVRPGQGAGEQYF

size: once
J: TRBJ1-2
V: TRBV30
D: -
DNA: TGTGCCTGGAGTCCCGGGACTTTCCCAGACTACACCTTC
CDR3: CAWSPGTFPDYTF

size: few
J: TRBJ1-5
V: TRBV20-1
D: -
DNA: TGCAGTGCTAGATCGGACCGGGATCAGCCCCAGCATTTT
CDR3: CSARSDRDQPQHF

size: few
J: TRBJ1-5
V: TRBV19
D: -
DNA: TGTGCCAGTAAGAAGGTCCTCGGGTTTCAGCCCCAGCATTTT
CDR3: CASKKVLGFQPQHF

size: -
J: TRBJ1-4
V: TRBV20-1
D: -
DNA: TGCAGTGCTAGAAGGCCTACTAATGAAAAACTGTTTTTT
CDR3: CSARRPTNEKLFF

size: -
J: TRBJ2-5
V: TRBV24-1
D: -
DNA: TGTGCCACCAGTGTGGGGGCTTTAGAGACCCAGTACTTC
CDR3: CATSVGALETQYF

size: once
J: TRBJ2-3
V: TRBV20-1
D: TRBD2
DNA: TGCAGTGCTAGAGAGGGGTTAGCGGGCGCCACCCAGTATTTT
CDR3: CSAREGLAGATQYF

size: -
J: TRBJ2-3
V: TRBV12-3/TRBV12-4
D: -
DNA: TGTGCCAGCAGTGCCCTGACAGATACGCAGTATTTT
CDR3: CASSALTDTQYF

size: few
J: TRBJ1-2
V: TRBV24-1
D: -
DNA: TGTGCCACCAGTGAACCGGGGGGGTTTCAACATTTCACCTTC
CDR3: CATSEPGGFQHFTF

size: -
J: TRBJ1-1
V: TRBV15
D: -
DNA: TGTGCCACCAGAGGCATGAACACTGAAGCTTTCTTT
CDR3: CATRGMNTEAFF